This T cell receptor beta chain appears in the sequencing data of a study of cytomegalovirus exposure and HLA in healthy donors. Study-level results: The study labeled around 160 TCR beta chains cytomegalovirus-associated. Most sequenced TCRs were rare (though some public TCRs occurred in many donors). A classifier reportedly called cytomegalovirus status with high sensitivity and specificity.

The repertoire was sequenced with immunoSEQ multiplex PCR; TCRdb's copy has only in-frame clones and lacks some. The repertoire consists of some 140,000 clones, with roughly 81% occurring once and the leading ten covering around 1.4%. The approximately 120-subject validation cohort, separate from the approximately 670-subject first cohort, included the donors. A note on this clone: Its antigen is still unknown. A junction end diverges from the germline sequence, so it may reflect a read error.

The sequence derives from a woman aged 30 to 39 in good health and CMV-seronegative. The specimen sequenced was PBMCs.

The CDR3 loop reads CASSSSAGTANTGELFF. CDR3 coding DNA: TGTGCTAGCAGCTCCTCCGCCGGGACAGCGAACACCGGGGAGCTGTTTTTT. The chain employs TRBV7-7 and TRBJ2-2, with 7 bases lining up with TRBD1. This CDR3 has 17 amino acids. Germline assignment: CDR1 SSHAT and CDR2 FNYEAQ (reference sequence).